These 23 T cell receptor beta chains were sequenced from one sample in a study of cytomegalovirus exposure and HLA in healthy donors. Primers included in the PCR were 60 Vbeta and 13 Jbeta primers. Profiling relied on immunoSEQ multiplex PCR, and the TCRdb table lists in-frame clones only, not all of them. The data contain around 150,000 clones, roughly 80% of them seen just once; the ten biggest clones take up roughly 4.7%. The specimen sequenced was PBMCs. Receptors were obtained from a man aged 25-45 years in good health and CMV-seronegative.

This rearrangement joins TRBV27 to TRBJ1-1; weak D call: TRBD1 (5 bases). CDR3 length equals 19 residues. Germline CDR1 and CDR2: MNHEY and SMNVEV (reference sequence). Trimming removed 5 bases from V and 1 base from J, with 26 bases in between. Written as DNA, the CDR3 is TGTGCCAGCAGTCTACTCCAGCCGGGCAGGGTAAGGGCGAACACTGAAGCTTTCTTT. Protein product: CASSLLQPGRVRANTEAFF.

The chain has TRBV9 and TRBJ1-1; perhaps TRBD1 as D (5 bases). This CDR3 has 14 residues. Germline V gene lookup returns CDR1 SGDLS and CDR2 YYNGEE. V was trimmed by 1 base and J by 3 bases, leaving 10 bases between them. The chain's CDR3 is CASSVQDTHTEAFF. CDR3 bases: TGTGCCAGCAGCGTACAGGACACTCACACTGAAGCTTTCTTT. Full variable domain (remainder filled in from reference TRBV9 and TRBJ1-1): DSGVTQTPKHLITATGQRVTLRCSPRSGDLSVYWYQQSLDQGLQFLIQYYNGEERAKGNILERFSAQQFPDLHSELNLSSLELGDSALYFCASSVQDTHTEAFFGQGTRLTVV.

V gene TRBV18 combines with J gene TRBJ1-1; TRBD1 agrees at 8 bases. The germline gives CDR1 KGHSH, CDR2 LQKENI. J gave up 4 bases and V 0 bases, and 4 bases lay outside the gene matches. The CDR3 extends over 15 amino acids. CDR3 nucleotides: TGTGCCAGCTCACCACCGGACAGGGAGGTCACTGAAGCTTTCTTT. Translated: CASSPPDREVTEAFF.

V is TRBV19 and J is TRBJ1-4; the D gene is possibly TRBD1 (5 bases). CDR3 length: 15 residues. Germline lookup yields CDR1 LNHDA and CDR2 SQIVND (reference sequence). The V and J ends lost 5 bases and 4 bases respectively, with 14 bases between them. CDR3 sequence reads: CASSSQGFVNEKLFF. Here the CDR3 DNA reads TGTGCCAGTAGTTCCCAGGGATTCGTTAATGAAAAACTGTTTTTT.

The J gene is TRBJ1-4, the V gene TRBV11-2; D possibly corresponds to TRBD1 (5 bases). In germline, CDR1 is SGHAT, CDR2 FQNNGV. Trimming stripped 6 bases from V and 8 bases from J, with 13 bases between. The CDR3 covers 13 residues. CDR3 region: CASSATEVEKLFF. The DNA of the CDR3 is TGTGCCAGCAGTGCGACAGAGGTCGAAAAACTGTTTTTT.

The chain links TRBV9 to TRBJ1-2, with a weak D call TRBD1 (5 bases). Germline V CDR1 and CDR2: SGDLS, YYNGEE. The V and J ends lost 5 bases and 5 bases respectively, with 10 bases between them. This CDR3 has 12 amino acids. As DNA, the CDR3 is TGTGCCAGCAGATCGGAGGGGTATGGCTACACCTTC. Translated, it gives CASRSEGYGYTF.

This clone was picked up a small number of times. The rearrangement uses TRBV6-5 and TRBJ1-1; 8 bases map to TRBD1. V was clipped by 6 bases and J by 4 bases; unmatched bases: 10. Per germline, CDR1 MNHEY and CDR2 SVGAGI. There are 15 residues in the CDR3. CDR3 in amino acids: CASSLQGAMSTEAFF. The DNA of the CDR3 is TGTGCCAGCAGCCTCCAGGGGGCGATGAGCACTGAAGCTTTCTTT.

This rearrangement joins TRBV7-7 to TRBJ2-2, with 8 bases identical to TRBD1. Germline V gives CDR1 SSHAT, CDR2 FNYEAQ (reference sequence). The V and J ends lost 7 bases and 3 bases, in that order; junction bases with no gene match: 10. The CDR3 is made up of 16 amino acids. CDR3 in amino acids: CASTDSGGGDTGELFF. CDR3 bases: TGTGCCAGCACCGACTCAGGGGGCGGGGACACCGGGGAGCTGTTTTTT.

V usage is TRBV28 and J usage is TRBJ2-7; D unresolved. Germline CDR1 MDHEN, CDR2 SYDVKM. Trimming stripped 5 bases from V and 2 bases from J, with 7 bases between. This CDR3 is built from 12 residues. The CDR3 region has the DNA TGTGCCAGCAGTCCCCATCCCTACGAGCAGTACTTC. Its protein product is CASSPHPYEQYF.

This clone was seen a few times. The CDR3 protein is CASSVVPPRDNSQPQHF. Here the CDR3 DNA reads TGTGCCAGCAGCGTAGTACCCCCCCGGGACAACAGCCAGCCCCAGCATTTT. This chain connects TRBV9 to TRBJ1-5; D is perhaps TRBD1 (6 bases). Trimming shortened V by 0 bases and J by 7 bases, and 20 bases separated the two germline ends. The germline V gene encodes CDR1 SGDLS and CDR2 YYNGEE. This CDR3 comprises 17 residues.

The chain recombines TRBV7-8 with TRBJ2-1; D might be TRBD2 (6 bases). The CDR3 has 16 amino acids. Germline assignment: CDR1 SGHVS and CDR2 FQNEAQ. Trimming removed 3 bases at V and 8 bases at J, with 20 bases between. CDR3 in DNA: TGTGCCAGCAGCTTCCAGCCGGGACTTATATATCATGAGCAGTTCTTC. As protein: CASSFQPGLIYHEQFF.

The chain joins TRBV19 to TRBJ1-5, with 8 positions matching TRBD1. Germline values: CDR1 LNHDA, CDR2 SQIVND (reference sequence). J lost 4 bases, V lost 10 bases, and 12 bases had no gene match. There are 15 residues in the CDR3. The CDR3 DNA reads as TGTGCCACCAGATCGGGACAGGCTGGGAATCAGCCCCAGCATTTT. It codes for CATRSGQAGNQPQHF.

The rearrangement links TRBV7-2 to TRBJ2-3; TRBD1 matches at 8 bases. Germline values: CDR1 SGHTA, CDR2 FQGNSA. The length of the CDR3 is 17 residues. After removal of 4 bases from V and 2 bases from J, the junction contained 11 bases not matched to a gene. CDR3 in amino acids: CASSYARDRCNTDTQYF. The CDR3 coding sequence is TGTGCCAGCAGCTATGCCCGGGACAGGTGCAACACAGATACGCAGTATTTT.

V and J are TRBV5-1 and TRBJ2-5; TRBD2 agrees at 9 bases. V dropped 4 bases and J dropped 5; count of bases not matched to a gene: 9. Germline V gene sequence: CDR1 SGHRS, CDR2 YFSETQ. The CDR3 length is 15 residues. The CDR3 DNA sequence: TGCGCCAGCAGCCTGGGCTGGCGGGAGGGCGAGACCCAGTACTTC. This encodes CASSLGWREGETQYF.

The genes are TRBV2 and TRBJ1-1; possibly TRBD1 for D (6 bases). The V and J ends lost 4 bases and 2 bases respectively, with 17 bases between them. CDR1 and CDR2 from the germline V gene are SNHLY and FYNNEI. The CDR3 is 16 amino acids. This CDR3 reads CASSGGGGHVNTEAFF. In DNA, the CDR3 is TGTGCCAGCAGTGGAGGGGGGGGCCATGTTAACACTGAAGCTTTCTTT.

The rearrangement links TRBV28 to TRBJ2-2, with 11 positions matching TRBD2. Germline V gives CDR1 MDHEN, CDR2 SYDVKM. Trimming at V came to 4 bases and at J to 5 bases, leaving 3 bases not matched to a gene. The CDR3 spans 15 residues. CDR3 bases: TGTGCCAGCAGTTCCCTAGCGGGGGGTACCGGGGAGCTGTTTTTT. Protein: CASSSLAGGTGELFF.

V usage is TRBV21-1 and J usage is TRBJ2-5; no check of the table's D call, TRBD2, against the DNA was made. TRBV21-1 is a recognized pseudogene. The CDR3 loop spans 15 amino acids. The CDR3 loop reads CASSLRTLLEETQYF. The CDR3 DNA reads TGTGCCAGCAGTCTCCGGACTTTGTTGGAGGAGACCCAGTACTTC.

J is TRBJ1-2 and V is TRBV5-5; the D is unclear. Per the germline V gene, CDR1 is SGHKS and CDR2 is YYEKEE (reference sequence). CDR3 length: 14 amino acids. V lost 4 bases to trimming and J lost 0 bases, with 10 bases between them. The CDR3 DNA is TGTGCCAGCAGCCGGGATGGAGCTAACTATGGCTACACCTTC. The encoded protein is CASSRDGANYGYTF.

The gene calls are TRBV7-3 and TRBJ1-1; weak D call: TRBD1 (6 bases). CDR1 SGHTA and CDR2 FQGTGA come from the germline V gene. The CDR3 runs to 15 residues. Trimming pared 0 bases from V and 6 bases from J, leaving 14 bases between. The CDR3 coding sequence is TGTGCCAGCAGCTTAACTGGGGGCGAGGTTGCTGAAGCTTTCTTT. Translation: CASSLTGGEVAEAFF.

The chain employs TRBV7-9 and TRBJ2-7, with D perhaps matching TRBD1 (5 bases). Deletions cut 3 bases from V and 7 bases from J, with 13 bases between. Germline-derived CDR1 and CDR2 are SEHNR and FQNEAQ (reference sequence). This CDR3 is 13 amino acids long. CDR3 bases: TGTGCCAGCAGCTTCCCTGACAGCGAGGAGCAGTACTTC. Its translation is CASSFPDSEEQYF.

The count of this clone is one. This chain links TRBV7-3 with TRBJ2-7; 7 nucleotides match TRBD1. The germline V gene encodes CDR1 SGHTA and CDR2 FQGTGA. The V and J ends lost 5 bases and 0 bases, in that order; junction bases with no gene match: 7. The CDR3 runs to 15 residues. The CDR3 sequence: CASSAQTGFSYEQYF. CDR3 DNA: TGTGCCAGCAGCGCCCAGACAGGGTTCTCCTACGAGCAGTACTTC.

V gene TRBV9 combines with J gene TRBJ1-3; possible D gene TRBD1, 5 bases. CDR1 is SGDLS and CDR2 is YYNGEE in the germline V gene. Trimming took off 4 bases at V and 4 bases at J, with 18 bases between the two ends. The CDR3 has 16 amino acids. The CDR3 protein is CASSPTAGRIGNTIYF. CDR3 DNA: TGTGCCAGCAGCCCTACTGCGGGACGGATCGGAAACACCATATATTTT.

CDR3 in amino acids: CASSLVSEETQYF. The DNA for the CDR3 is TGCGCCAGCAGCTTGGTTAGTGAAGAGACCCAGTACTTC. The chain employs TRBV5-1 and TRBJ2-5; D is undetermined. Germline V CDR1 and CDR2: SGHRS, YFSETQ. The CDR3 is 13 residues long. V dropped 0 bases and J dropped 3 bases, with 6 bases sitting between them.